This is a list of T cell receptor beta chains from one sample in a study of T cells after yellow fever vaccination. TCRdb independently ran MiXCR on the 5' RACE reads; one entry per CDR3 protein. The sample holds about 630,000 distinct CDR3 sequences, approximately 13% seen once. Sequencing used PBMCs, obtained on the day of the yellow fever booster vaccination. These TCRs come from a man younger than 45 who received the YFV17D yellow fever vaccine. CDR3s include the opening cysteine and the closing phenylalanine or tryptophan. The order of the fields is J gene, V gene, D gene, clone size, CDR3 length, CDR3 DNA, CDR3 protein. A D gene is named only where the DNA matches it firmly. Rows give clone size only sometimes, using once, few, many, or a class for an expanded clone.

TRBJ2-1	TRBV20-1	TRBD2	few	14	TGCAGTGCTAGCGCGGGAGCCGTCTTACCTGAGCAGTTCTTC	CSASAGAVLPEQFF
TRBJ1-4	TRBV6-2/TRBV6-3	-	-	17	TGTGCCAGCAGTAGGTCGTTCTTCGGCATCACTAATGAAAAACTGTTTTTT	CASSRSFFGITNEKLFF
TRBJ2-1	TRBV30	-	few	14	TGTGCCTGGAGTTTGGGATCGCGCACAAGGGAGCAGTTCTTC	CAWSLGSRTREQFF
TRBJ2-7	TRBV7-6	TRBD1	few	15	TGTGCCAGCAGCCCCGAGGACAGGGACAGGTACGAGCAGTACTTC	CASSPEDRDRYEQYF
TRBJ2-1	TRBV29-1	-	few	14	TGCAGCGTTCATTGGTGGGAGGCCTACAATGAGCAGTTCTTC	CSVHWWEAYNEQFF
TRBJ2-3	TRBV20-1	-	-	15	TGCAGTGCAAGCAAACCGGGACGGGGCACGCGTACGCAGTATTTT	CSASKPGRGTRTQYF
TRBJ2-3	TRBV10-3	-	few	14	TGTGCCATCAGTGAATCGACGCCGGAGGGGACGCAGTATTTT	CAISESTPEGTQYF
TRBJ1-2	TRBV20-1	-	-	12	TGCAGTGCAGGACAGATTAACTATGGCTACACCTTC	CSAGQINYGYTF
TRBJ2-5	TRBV27	-	-	13	TGTGCCAGCAGTTTAGGAGGGGAAGGGACCCAGTACTTC	CASSLGGEGTQYF
TRBJ2-1	TRBV3-1	TRBD2	-	17	TGTGCCAGCAGCCCCTACGAGGGACTAGCCGGGGGGCGTGAGCAGTTCTTC	CASSPYEGLAGGREQFF
TRBJ1-3	TRBV7-9	-	few	16	TGTGCCAGCAGCTTAGGGGGACGTCGCTCTGGAAACACCATATATTTT	CASSLGGRRSGNTIYF
TRBJ2-7	TRBV4-3	TRBD2	-	15	TGCGCCAGCAGCCAAGGATCTAGCGGGAGTTTCGAGCAGTACTTC	CASSQGSSGSFEQYF
TRBJ2-4	TRBV3-1	-	-	14	TGTGCCAGCAGCCAAGGGCGGGACAAAAACATTCAGTACTTC	CASSQGRDKNIQYF
TRBJ1-5	TRBV5-1	-	many	14	TGCGCCAGCAGCTTGGATCAGGGCCTTCAGCCCCAGCATTTT	CASSLDQGLQPQHF
TRBJ2-5	TRBV6-2/TRBV6-3	TRBD2	few	21	TGTGCCAGCAGTCCAACGAGTGGGCGTAGGGCTAGCGGGGCCTTGGGCGAGACCCAGTACTTC	CASSPTSGRRASGALGETQYF
TRBJ2-7	TRBV7-2	-	-	13	TGTGCCAGCAGCCTCATTAAGGGTGGCGAGCAGTACTTC	CASSLIKGGEQYF
TRBJ1-4	TRBV4-3	-	-	16	TGCGCCAGCAGCCAAGACCCCCCCCCGAATAATGAAAAACTGTTTTTT	CASSQDPPPNNEKLFF
TRBJ1-6	TRBV28	-	few	16	TGTGCCAGCAGTCCCCCGGGGAGCTCCTATAATTCACCCCTCCACTTT	CASSPPGSSYNSPLHF
TRBJ1-5	TRBV12-3/TRBV12-4	-	-	16	TGTGCCAGCAGACGACGATCGGGGGAAGGCAATCAGCCCCAGCATTTT	CASRRRSGEGNQPQHF
TRBJ2-2	TRBV13	TRBD2	-	16	TGTGCCAGCAGCGCGGGGACTAGCGGGAGTTTCGGGGAGTTGTTTTTT	CASSAGTSGSFGELFF
TRBJ2-5	TRBV25-1	TRBD2	-	15	TGTGCCAGCAGTGATCCCCGGACTAGCACGGAGACCCAGTACTTC	CASSDPRTSTETQYF
TRBJ1-2	TRBV7-8	TRBD1	-	13	TGTGCCAGCAGCCCCTTGACAGGGGCCGGCTACACCTTC	CASSPLTGAGYTF
TRBJ2-5	TRBV18	-	few	11	TGTGCCAGCGCGCTACAAGAGACCCAGTACTTC	CASALQETQYF
TRBJ2-7	TRBV7-2	TRBD2	-	12	TGTGCCAGCAGCCCCGGGGGGGGAGGGCAGTACTTC	CASSPGGGGQYF
TRBJ1-2	TRBV12-3/TRBV12-4	-	-	14	TGTGCCAGCAGTTTAGGGGCAGGGGCCTATGGCTACACCTTC	CASSLGAGAYGYTF
TRBJ2-3	TRBV6-2/TRBV6-3	TRBD2	-	13	TGTGCCACGGGACTAGCGGTCACAGATACGCAGTATTTT	CATGLAVTDTQYF
TRBJ2-3	TRBV20-1	TRBD1	-	14	TGCAGTGCCGCGAGACAGGGGGCGTCAGATACGCAGTATTTT	CSAARQGASDTQYF
TRBJ1-5	TRBV5-1	TRBD1	-	18	TGCGCCAGCAGCTTGGATACGAGGGGGCACAGGGGTATCCAGCCCCAGCATTTT	CASSLDTRGHRGIQPQHF
TRBJ2-7	TRBV20-1	TRBD2	-	11	TGCAGTGCACTAGCGGCCTACGAGCAGTACTTC	CSALAAYEQYF
TRBJ2-5	TRBV12-3/TRBV12-4	-	few	14	TGTGCCAGCAGTGCCTCCGGGCCGGCAGAGACCCAGTACTTC	CASSASGPAETQYF
TRBJ2-3	TRBV5-1	-	-	14	TGCGCCAGCAGCTTGGCGGAGAGGGAAGATACGCAGTATTTT	CASSLAEREDTQYF
TRBJ2-1	TRBV18	TRBD1	few	14	TGTGCCAGCTCTCTAGGGACAGGGGAACATGAGCAGTTCTTC	CASSLGTGEHEQFF
TRBJ2-2	TRBV9	TRBD1	many	15	TGTGCCAGCAGCCAAGGGGGCGCGAACACCGGGGAGCTGTTTTTT	CASSQGGANTGELFF
TRBJ2-7	TRBV6-1	-	-	13	TGTGCCAGCAACCTAGGGGGTGGCTACGAGCAGTACTTC	CASNLGGGYEQYF
TRBJ2-7	TRBV3-1	TRBD2	-	13	TGTGCCAGCAGCCTCCGGACTAGCGGCGAGCAGTACTTC	CASSLRTSGEQYF
TRBJ1-6	TRBV12-3/TRBV12-4	-	few	15	TGTGCCAGCAGACAAGAGGGAGTCTATAATTCACCCCTCCACTTT	CASRQEGVYNSPLHF
TRBJ2-3	TRBV18	TRBD2	-	16	TGTGCCAGCTCACCCTGGACTAGCGGGAGCACAGATACGCAGTATTTT	CASSPWTSGSTDTQYF
TRBJ2-1	TRBV11-1	TRBD2	-	19	TGTGCCAGCAGCTTATGGTCCGGGACTAGCGGGAGAAAGATACATGAGCAGTTCTTC	CASSLWSGTSGRKIHEQFF
TRBJ2-5	TRBV20-1	-	-	14	TGCAGTGCCTCCCTAGTGGACTACCAAGAGACCCAGTACTTC	CSASLVDYQETQYF
TRBJ2-7	TRBV19	-	few	12	TGTGCCAGTATTGAATTGGAGTGCGAGCAGTACTTC	CASIELECEQYF
TRBJ2-5	TRBV18	TRBD1	-	15	TGTGCCAGCTCATCCGGACAGGGGGGAGTAGAGACCCAGTACTTC	CASSSGQGGVETQYF
TRBJ2-1	TRBV6-1	TRBD2	-	15	TGTGCCAGCAGGAACCCTAGCGGGAGGGCCGACGAGCAGTTCTTC	CASRNPSGRADEQFF
TRBJ2-4	TRBV7-2	-	few	15	TGTGCCAGCAGCTCTCGAGAGGACGCCAAAAACATTCAGTACTTC	CASSSREDAKNIQYF
TRBJ2-7	TRBV6-5	-	many	13	TGTGCCAGCAGTTTGACTGGCCACTCCGAGCAGTACTTC	CASSLTGHSEQYF
TRBJ2-5	TRBV7-2	TRBD2	-	15	TGTGCCAGCAGCTTAGCGCGGGAGTCTCTAGAGACCCAGTACTTC	CASSLARESLETQYF
TRBJ2-7	TRBV7-6	-	few	15	TGTGCCAGCAGCTTACAGATCCAGGGTCCCTACGAGCAGTACTTC	CASSLQIQGPYEQYF
TRBJ2-1	TRBV7-7	-	-	16	TGTGCCAGCAGCGTGTCTAGCGTAGACTCCTACAATGAGCAGTTCTTC	CASSVSSVDSYNEQFF
TRBJ1-4	TRBV25-1	-	few	13	TGTGCCAGCAGTTTTGGTACGGGGGAAAAACTGTTTTTT	CASSFGTGEKLFF
TRBJ2-3	TRBV5-6	-	-	13	TGTGCCAGCAGCTTTCAGGAGGGAGATACGCAGTATTTT	CASSFQEGDTQYF
TRBJ2-1	TRBV19	TRBD2	few	18	TGTGCCAGTAGTTCTCCCTCTAGCGGGAGGGCCTCCTACAATGAGCAGTTCTTC	CASSSPSSGRASYNEQFF
TRBJ2-1	TRBV3-1	-	-	18	TGTGCCAGCAGCCGCATGGGGGGACCCCCCCAAGCCTACAATGAGCAGTTCTTC	CASSRMGGPPQAYNEQFF
TRBJ1-2	TRBV7-2	-	-	14	TGTGCCAGCAGCCAGGTTGCCACCATAGCTGGCTACACCTTC	CASSQVATIAGYTF
TRBJ2-3	TRBV7-2	TRBD1	few	14	TGTGCCAGCAGCAACAGGGGGCTGTGGGATACGCAGTATTTT	CASSNRGLWDTQYF
TRBJ2-3	TRBV7-2	-	-	15	TGTGCCAGCAGCTTAGAACGAGGGTGGGCAGATACGCAGTATTTT	CASSLERGWADTQYF
TRBJ2-7	TRBV3-1	TRBD2	-	13	TGTGCCAGCAGCTCTAGAGGGAGGGACGAGCAGTACTTC	CASSSRGRDEQYF
TRBJ1-1	TRBV19	-	few	13	TGTGCCAGTAGATCACGGGTAGATACTGAAGCTTTCTTT	CASRSRVDTEAFF
TRBJ2-7	TRBV6-1	-	few	13	TGTGCCAGCAGTGAATTGGCCATCTACGAGCAGTACTTC	CASSELAIYEQYF
TRBJ2-5	TRBV6-5	TRBD2	-	14	TGTGCCAGCAGTTGGAGCGGGAGGGCCGAGACCCAGTACTTC	CASSWSGRAETQYF
TRBJ2-2	TRBV9	TRBD1	few	17	TGTGCCAGCAGCGTAAACATCGGACAGGGGGCCGACGGGGAGCTGTTTTTT	CASSVNIGQGADGELFF